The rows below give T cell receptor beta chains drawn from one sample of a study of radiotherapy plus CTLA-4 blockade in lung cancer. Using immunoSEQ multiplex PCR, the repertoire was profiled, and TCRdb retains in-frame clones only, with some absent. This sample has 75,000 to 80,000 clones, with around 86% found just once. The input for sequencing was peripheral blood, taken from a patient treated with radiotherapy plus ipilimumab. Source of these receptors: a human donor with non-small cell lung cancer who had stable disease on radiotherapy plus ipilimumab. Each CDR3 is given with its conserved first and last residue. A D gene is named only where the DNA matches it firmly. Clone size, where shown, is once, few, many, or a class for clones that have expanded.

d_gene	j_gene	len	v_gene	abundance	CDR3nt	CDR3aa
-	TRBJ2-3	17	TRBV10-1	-	TGCGCCAGCAGTGGTACAGGGTCGACCCAATTCACAGATACGCAGTATTTT	CASSGTGSTQFTDTQYF
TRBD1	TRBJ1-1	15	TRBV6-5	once	TGTGCCAGCAGTTCCGAGGGGGCAGGGAACACTGAAGCTTTCTTT	CASSSEGAGNTEAFF
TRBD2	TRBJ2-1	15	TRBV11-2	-	TGTGCCAGCAGCTTAAGCGGGAGGGTCGAGGATGAGCAGTTCTTC	CASSLSGRVEDEQFF
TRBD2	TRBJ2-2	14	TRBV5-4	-	TGTGCCAGCAGCCCGAGCGGGGGGACCGGGGAGCTGTTTTTT	CASSPSGGTGELFF
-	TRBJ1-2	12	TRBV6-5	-	TGTGCCAGCAGTTACTGGTCGGGTGGCTACACCTTC	CASSYWSGGYTF
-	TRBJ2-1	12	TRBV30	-	TGTGCCTGGAGTACGGGGGCCGGTGAGCAGTTCTTC	CAWSTGAGEQFF
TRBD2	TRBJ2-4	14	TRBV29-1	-	TGCAGCGGCCTACTAGCGGGAGGATCAAACATTCAGTACTTC	CSGLLAGGSNIQYF
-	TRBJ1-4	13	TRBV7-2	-	TGTGCCAGCAGCTTAGTGGCTGATGAAAAACTGTTTTTT	CASSLVADEKLFF
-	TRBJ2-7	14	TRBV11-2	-	TGTGCCAGCAGCTCTTTAACGGGGACCTACGAGCAGTACTTC	CASSSLTGTYEQYF
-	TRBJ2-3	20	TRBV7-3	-	TGTGCCAGCAGCGGCGTTCCACTTCGGGGCGCCTTTTCTTTGGCAGATACGCAGTATTTT	CASSGVPLRGAFSLADTQYF
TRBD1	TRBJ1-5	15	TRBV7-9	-	TGTGCCAGCAGCCAGGGACAGGGGAGGAATCAGCCCCAGCATTTT	CASSQGQGRNQPQHF
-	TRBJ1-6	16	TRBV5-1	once	TGCGCCAGCAGCTTGGAACTAAGAGGTGATAATTCACCCCTCCACTTT	CASSLELRGDNSPLHF
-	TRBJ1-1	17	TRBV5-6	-	TGTGCCAGCAGCTTTATGAGTTTTTTGGGTATGAACACTGAAGCTTTCTTT	CASSFMSFLGMNTEAFF
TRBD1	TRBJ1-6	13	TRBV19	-	TGTGCCAGTACGACAGGGGGCAATTCACCCCTCCACTTT	CASTTGGNSPLHF
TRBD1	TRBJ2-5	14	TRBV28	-	TGTGCCAGCGGTCGGACAGGGGGTTTTGAGACCCAGTACTTC	CASGRTGGFETQYF
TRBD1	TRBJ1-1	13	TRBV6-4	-	TGTGCCAGCAGTGTGGACAGGGGAACTGAAGCTTTCTTT	CASSVDRGTEAFF
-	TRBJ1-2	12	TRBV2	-	TGTGCCAGCAGTGGGACCAACTATGGCTACACCTTC	CASSGTNYGYTF
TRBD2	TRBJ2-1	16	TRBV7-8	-	TGTGCCAGCAGCTTAGGAAGCGGGAGAGTCCACAATGAGCAGTTCTTC	CASSLGSGRVHNEQFF
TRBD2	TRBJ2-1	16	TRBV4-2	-	TGTGCCAGCAGCCAACAATCGACTAGCGGCAGGAATGAGCAGTTCTTC	CASSQQSTSGRNEQFF
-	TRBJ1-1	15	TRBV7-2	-	TGTGCCAGCAGCTTCCGAGGGCCCTTAAACACTGAAGCTTTCTTT	CASSFRGPLNTEAFF
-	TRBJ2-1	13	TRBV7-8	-	TGTGCCAGCAGCTTAGCAGGGAGGAATGAGCAGTTCTTC	CASSLAGRNEQFF
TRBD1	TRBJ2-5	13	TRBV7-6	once	TGTGCCAGCAGCAGGGGGCCCCAAGAGACCCAGTACTTC	CASSRGPQETQYF
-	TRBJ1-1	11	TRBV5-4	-	TGTGCCAGCAGCTTGAACACTGAAGCTTTCTTT	CASSLNTEAFF
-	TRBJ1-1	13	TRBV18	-	TGTGCCAGCTCACGGACCGATAACACTGAAGCTTTCTTT	CASSRTDNTEAFF
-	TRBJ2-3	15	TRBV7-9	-	TGTGCCAGCAGCTTGGCTAGCTCTAGCGCAGATACGCAGTATTTT	CASSLASSSADTQYF
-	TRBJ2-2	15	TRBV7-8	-	TGTGCCAGCAGCTCATGGACAGCTAACACCGGGGAGCTGTTTTTT	CASSSWTANTGELFF
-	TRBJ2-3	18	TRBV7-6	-	TGTGCCAGCAGCTTAGGGGGCGCTTCGGGCCAACGCACAGATACGCAGTATTTT	CASSLGGASGQRTDTQYF
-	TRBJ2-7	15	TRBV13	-	TGTGCCAGCAGCTTAGGGGGGGAAGGGGCCTACGAGCAGTACTTC	CASSLGGEGAYEQYF
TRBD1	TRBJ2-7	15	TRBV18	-	TGTGCCAGCTCCCAAGCCGGGACAGGGCCCTACGAGCAGTACTTC	CASSQAGTGPYEQYF
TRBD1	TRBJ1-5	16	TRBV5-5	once	TGTGCCAGCAGCTCGCGGGACAGGGGACCCAATCAGCCCCAGCATTTT	CASSSRDRGPNQPQHF
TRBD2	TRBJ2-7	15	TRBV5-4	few	TGTGCCAGCAGCGCAACCGGGACTAGCGGGAGGGAGCAGTACTTC	CASSATGTSGREQYF
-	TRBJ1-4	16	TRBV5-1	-	TGCGCCAGCAGTTTTACAAGGGCAGGGGCTAATGAAAAACTGTTTTTT	CASSFTRAGANEKLFF
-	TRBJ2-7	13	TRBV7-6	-	TGTGCCAGCAGCTTAACAGAGAACTACGAGCAGTACTTC	CASSLTENYEQYF
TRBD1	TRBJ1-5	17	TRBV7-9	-	TGTGCCAGCAGCCCCCTCTTGTCAGGGGGTAACAATCAGCCCCAGCATTTT	CASSPLLSGGNNQPQHF
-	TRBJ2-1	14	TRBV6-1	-	TGTGCCAGCAGTGAAGGTGACTCATACAATGAGCAGTTCTTC	CASSEGDSYNEQFF
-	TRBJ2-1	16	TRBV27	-	TGTGCCAGCAGTTACGAGGGGCTTAGGGGGTTCAATGAGCAGTTCTTC	CASSYEGLRGFNEQFF
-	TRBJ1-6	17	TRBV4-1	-	TGCGCCAGCAGCCAAGATCGGGGAAGGGGCTCTAATTCACCCCTCCACTTT	CASSQDRGRGSNSPLHF
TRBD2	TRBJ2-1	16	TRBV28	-	TGTGCCAGCAGTTTATCCGGAGCGGGGAAATACAATGAGCAGTTCTTC	CASSLSGAGKYNEQFF
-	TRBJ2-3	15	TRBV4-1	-	TGCGCCAGCAGCCAAGATGGGACCCCCACAGATACGCAGTATTTT	CASSQDGTPTDTQYF
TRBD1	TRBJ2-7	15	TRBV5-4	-	TGTGCCAGCAGTTCTGGTAGGGGACAGGGTTACGAGCAGTACTTC	CASSSGRGQGYEQYF
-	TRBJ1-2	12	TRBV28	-	TGTGCCAGCAGTTTGGGGTCCTATGGCTACACCTTC	CASSLGSYGYTF
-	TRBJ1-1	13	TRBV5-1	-	TGCGCCAGCAGCTTGGTTGTGGACACTGAAGCTTTCTTT	CASSLVVDTEAFF